The 18 T cell receptor beta chains listed next were all sequenced from one sample in a study of CD4 T cells in relation to SARS-CoV-2 and coronaviruses. These TCRs' antigens remain unknown. CD4+ T cells from unexposed donors were obtained before the COVID-19 pandemic (2011-2018). The cells were cultured for under twelve days before CD4+ T cells were isolated. Profiling relied on immunoSEQ multiplex PCR, and the TCRdb table lists in-frame clones only, not all of them. The sample records about 18,000 clones, 70% to 85% being singletons. The sequencing input was CD4+ T cells from PBMCs, cultured in vitro. Source of these receptors: a human donor in good health.

CDR3 DNA: TGTGCCAGCGGGAGTGGGCCTGTCGCAGATACGCAGTATTTT. Its protein is CASGSGPVADTQYF. The genes are TRBV9 and TRBJ2-3; D is possibly TRBD2 (5 bases). V dropped 7 bases and J dropped 4 bases, with 16 bases sitting between them. Germline V lookup: CDR1 SGDLS, CDR2 YYNGEE. The CDR3 is 14 amino acids.

In its sample, this clone was seen once. The chain combines TRBV24-1 with TRBJ2-3, with TRBD2 matching 8 bases. The V gene's germline CDR1 is KGHDR and CDR2 SFDVKD. After removal of 4 bases from V and 2 bases from J, the junction contained 7 bases not matched to a gene. The CDR3 spans 16 residues. This chain's CDR3 is CATSEWLAGATDTQYF. The CDR3 DNA reads TGTGCCACCAGTGAATGGCTAGCGGGCGCCACAGATACGCAGTATTTT.

The DNA of the CDR3 is TGTGCCAGTAGTACCTCCGGACTGTCTGGGGCCAACGTCCTGACTTTC. It codes for CASSTSGLSGANVLTF. The genes are TRBV19 and TRBJ2-6, with D perhaps TRBD2 (5 bases). CDR1 and CDR2 from the germline V gene are LNHDA and SQIVND (reference sequence). V was shortened by 4 bases and J by 1 base, with 11 bases between the two germline ends. The CDR3 extends over 16 amino acids.

This clone has more than one count but fewer than ten. Here the CDR3 reads CAISEGGLAGVGGKTQYF. The CDR3 DNA follows: TGTGCCATCAGTGAGGGTGGACTAGCGGGAGTGGGAGGAAAGACCCAGTACTTC. This chain uses TRBV10-3 with TRBJ2-5; 13 nucleotides align to TRBD2. Germline V CDR1 and CDR2: ENHRY, SYGVKD. J was trimmed by 6 bases and V by 2 bases; bases with no gene match: 12. The CDR3 extends over 18 amino acids.

The V gene is TRBV3-1 (or the pseudogene TRBV3-2), the J gene TRBJ1-2, with a tentative D call TRBD1 (5 bases). Germline CDR1 is LGHDT and CDR2 is YNNKEL (reference sequence). CDR3 length equals 16 residues. V lost 1 base to trimming and J lost 4 bases, with 16 bases between them. The CDR3 region is CASSQGLGTEGYGYTF. CDR3 sequence (DNA): TGTGCCAGCAGCCAAGGTCTGGGGACGGAGGGCTATGGCTACACCTTC.

The table lists this clone with a few counts. This chain connects TRBV18 to TRBJ1-5, with D unresolved. Trimming left V 4 bases short and J 1 base short, with 5 bases between. Germline-derived CDR1 and CDR2 are KGHSH and LQKENI. The CDR3 is made up of 13 amino acids. In nucleotides, the CDR3 is TGTGCCAGCTCACAAGTAAGCAATCAGCCCCAGCATTTT. This sequence encodes CASSQVSNQPQHF.

There are a few counts of this clone. The chain joins TRBV15 to TRBJ2-2, with 7 positions matching TRBD2. Germline values: CDR1 LNHNV, CDR2 YYDKDF (reference sequence). The CDR3 runs to 14 residues. The junction had 3 bases not matched to a gene; V was cut back by 5 bases and J by 3 bases. The CDR3: CATSPRGDTGELFF. CDR3 coding DNA: TGTGCCACCAGCCCACGGGGGGACACCGGGGAGCTGTTTTTT.

A few counts support this clone. The gene calls are TRBV28 and TRBJ2-5; D gene uncertain. V was pared by 6 bases and J by 1 base, with 9 bases between. CDR1 is MDHEN and CDR2 is SYDVKM in the germline V gene. This CDR3 region has 13 residues. CDR3 residues: CASSLTPQETQYF. CDR3 DNA: TGTGCCAGCAGCCTTACACCCCAAGAGACCCAGTACTTC.

The chain uses TRBV3-1 (or the pseudogene TRBV3-2) and TRBJ1-2; D is undetermined. V shed 1 base and J shed 4 bases, with 10 bases lying between them. The germline CDR1 and CDR2 sequences are LGHDT and YNNKEL (reference sequence). This CDR3 contains 14 residues. CDR3 region: CASSQGGIPYGYTF. For the CDR3, the DNA is TGTGCCAGCAGCCAAGGGGGTATCCCCTATGGCTACACCTTC.

The chain couples TRBV2 to TRBJ2-1, with D perhaps matching TRBD2 (6 bases). CDR1 is SNHLY, CDR2 FYNNEI, per germline. The CDR3 spans 14 residues. V was trimmed by 7 bases and J by 10 bases, leaving 20 bases between them. CDR3 bases: TGTGCCAGCAACCGCGGGACGGGCTTTTGGGAGCAGTTCTTC. It yields the protein CASNRGTGFWEQFF.

The J gene is TRBJ2-5, the V gene TRBV19; possibly TRBD2 for D (6 bases). The CDR3 extends over 12 amino acids. Germline V CDR1 and CDR2: LNHDA, SQIVND (reference sequence). The V end was cut by 4 bases, the J end by 5 bases, with 8 bases between. The CDR3 nucleotides are TGTGCCAGTAGTACGGGGAGGGAGACCCAGTACTTC. Its protein is CASSTGRETQYF.

In DNA form, the CDR3 reads TGTGCCAGCAGCTTAGTCGACGGAAACTATGGCTACACCTTC. Its translation is CASSLVDGNYGYTF. The V and J genes are TRBV11-2 and TRBJ1-2; D is uncertain. The CDR3 loop spans 14 amino acids. CDR1 SGHAT and CDR2 FQNNGV come from the germline V gene. V lost 1 base to trimming and J lost 2 bases, with 8 bases between them.

This clone appeared a few times. The rearrangement uses TRBV6-5 and TRBJ1-6, with 8 bases lining up with TRBD1. V lost 4 bases to trimming and J lost 11 bases; unmatched junction nucleotides: 1. The CDR3 has 12 residues. From germline, CDR1 is MNHEY and CDR2 SVGAGI. The CDR3 loop reads CASSSTGAPLHF. CDR3 bases: TGTGCCAGCAGTTCGACAGGGGCACCCCTCCACTTT.

The chain has TRBV19 and TRBJ1-5; 8 bases match TRBD1. V shed 7 bases, J shed 1 base, and the junction held 6 bases outside the gene matches. CDR3 length: 15 residues. CDR1 is LNHDA, CDR2 SQIVND, per germline (reference sequence). The CDR3 region is CASKRGQESNQPQHF. CDR3 DNA sequence: TGTGCCAGTAAAAGGGGACAGGAAAGCAATCAGCCCCAGCATTTT.

This chain links TRBV2 with TRBJ2-7; either TRBD1 or TRBD2 may supply D (5 bases each). The germline CDR1 and CDR2 sequences are SNHLY and FYNNEI. The CDR3 is made up of 13 amino acids. Trimming stripped 6 bases from V and 2 bases from J, with 11 bases between. In DNA, the CDR3 is TGTGCCAGCAGGCCTGGGACGCCCTACGAGCAGTACTTC. This sequence encodes CASRPGTPYEQYF.

The V call is TRBV9, the J call TRBJ1-6; 9 nucleotides line up with TRBD1. The CDR3 runs 14 residues. The J segment lost 11 bases and the V segment lost 0 bases, leaving 3 bases of the junction unmatched. Germline assignment: CDR1 SGDLS and CDR2 YYNGEE. The CDR3 sequence: CASSVGDRATPLHF. For the CDR3, the DNA is TGTGCCAGCAGCGTAGGGGACAGGGCAACACCCCTCCACTTT.

This chain links TRBV2 with TRBJ2-2, with 14 bases lining up with TRBD2. This CDR3 is built from 18 residues. The V gene end was trimmed by 8 bases and the J gene end by 2 bases; junction bases not matched to a gene: 10. Germline V CDR1 and CDR2: SNHLY, FYNNEI. CDR3 nucleotide sequence: TGTGCCAGCTCGACTCCGGGACTAGCGGGAGACAACACCGGGGAGCTGTTTTTT. It yields the protein CASSTPGLAGDNTGELFF.

This chain uses TRBV10-3 with TRBJ1-3; 7 nucleotides agree with TRBD1. The CDR3 loop spans 15 amino acids. From germline, CDR1 is ENHRY and CDR2 SYGVKD. The V gene end was trimmed by 6 bases and the J gene end by 1 base; junction bases not matched to a gene: 6. CDR3 loop: CAIRFEQGSGNTIYF. CDR3 sequence (DNA): TGTGCCATCAGATTTGAACAGGGGTCTGGAAACACCATATATTTT.